The 10 T cell receptor beta chains presented below share a single source sample, sequenced in a study of shared clonotypes between healthy human individuals. Libraries were prepared by immunoSEQ multiplex PCR; TCRdb keeps only in-frame clonotypes and omits some of them. The sample gives about 2.2 million clones, about 93% of which show up once; less than 2% is in the top ten. CD45RO-negative cells were positively selected for CCR7, leaving out terminally differentiated effector memory CD45RA+ cells. Sequences were obtained from naive CD8+ T cells from PBMCs. Source of these receptors: a man aged 18 to 30 in good health. Some clones in this sample may be carry-over from other donors' samples.

As regards this clone: The sample holds other DNA sequences that translate to the same CDR3. The V gene is TRBV7-9, the J gene TRBJ1-5; D is perhaps TRBD1 (6 bases). V shed 5 bases and J shed 4 bases, with 9 bases lying between them. This CDR3 is 13 amino acids long. The germline V gene encodes CDR1 SEHNR and CDR2 FQNEAQ (reference sequence). CDR3 bases: TGTGCCAGCAGCCCGGACAGAAATCAGCCCCAGCATTTT. Its translation: CASSPDRNQPQHF.

The J gene is TRBJ1-4, the V gene TRBV27, with TRBD1 identical over 7 bases. V was clipped by 6 bases and J by 4 bases; unmatched bases: 5. The CDR3 loop spans 14 amino acids. Germline V CDR1 and CDR2: MNHEY, SMNVEV (reference sequence). The CDR3 coding sequence is TGTGCCAGCAGCCTGACAGGGAATAATGAAAAACTGTTTTTT. Its translation: CASSLTGNNEKLFF.

As to this clone: Different DNA sequences within this sample yield the same CDR3. The CDR3 loop reads CASSMGRGYEQYF. CDR3 DNA: TGTGCCAGTAGTATGGGCAGGGGATACGAGCAGTACTTC. The V gene is TRBV19, the J gene TRBJ2-7; D may be TRBD1 (6 bases). The CDR3 has 13 amino acids. The V and J ends lost 3 bases and 4 bases respectively, with 10 bases between them. Looked up from germline, CDR1 is LNHDA and CDR2 is SQIVND (reference sequence).

The chain employs TRBV29-1 and TRBJ1-2, with TRBD1 matching 9 bases. There are 13 residues in the CDR3. V lost 7 bases and J lost 4; bases outside the gene matches: 7. The germline gives CDR1 SQVTM, CDR2 ANQGSEA. CDR3 DNA sequence: TGCAGCGGGCGGACAGGGGATGGCTATGGCTACACCTTC. This sequence encodes CSGRTGDGYGYTF.

As for this clone: Other DNA sequences from this sample encode an identical CDR3 as well. J is TRBJ2-1 and V is TRBV27, with a possible D match to TRBD2 (5 bases). Per germline, CDR1 MNHEY and CDR2 SMNVEV (reference sequence). The CDR3 contains 14 residues. V lost 3 bases to trimming and J lost 0 bases, with 6 bases between them. In nucleotides, the CDR3 is TGTGCCAGCAGTTTTGGAGGCTCCTACAATGAGCAGTTCTTC. Protein: CASSFGGSYNEQFF.

Remarks on this clone: This sample includes further DNA sequences coding for the same CDR3. This rearrangement joins TRBV19 to TRBJ2-1, with unresolved D. Germline CDR1 is LNHDA and CDR2 is SQIVND (reference sequence). CDR3 length: 13 residues. Trimming stripped 7 bases from V and 4 bases from J, with 11 bases between. Here the CDR3 DNA reads TGTGCCAGTACCTTGGCCGGATACAATGAGCAGTTCTTC. Amino acids: CASTLAGYNEQFF.

The chain employs TRBV14 and TRBJ1-1; D call uncertain. The ends were cut back, 4 bases at V and 4 bases at J, with 10 bases in the middle. Germline CDR1 SGHDN, CDR2 FVKESK. The CDR3 runs to 13 residues. The CDR3 DNA reads as TGTGCCAGCAGCCTTAGATATTCCACTGAAGCTTTCTTT. Its protein is CASSLRYSTEAFF.

The chain couples TRBV28 to TRBJ1-1; 8 nucleotides agree with TRBD1. The CDR3 consists of 14 residues. J lost 0 bases, V lost 5 bases, and 2 bases had no gene match. CDR1 is MDHEN and CDR2 is SYDVKM in the germline V gene. This chain's CDR3 is CASSRTGMNTEAFF. The CDR3 coding sequence is TGTGCCAGCAGTCGGACAGGGATGAACACTGAAGCTTTCTTT.

A word on this clone: Different DNA sequences within this sample yield the same CDR3. V usage is TRBV7-9 and J usage is TRBJ2-1; D not certain. The germline gives CDR1 SEHNR, CDR2 FQNEAQ (reference sequence). The CDR3 sequence is 14 residues long. V lost 1 base and J lost 4, with 8 bases in between. CDR3 in DNA: TGTGCCAGCAGCTTAGGCGGCGGATACAATGAGCAGTTCTTC. Translation gives CASSLGGGYNEQFF. Complete variable domain (other parts from reference TRBV7-9 and TRBJ2-1): DTGVSQNPRHKITKRGQNVTFRCDPISEHNRLYWYRQTLGQGPEFLTYFQNEAQLEKSRLLSDRFSAERPKGSFSTLEIQRTEQGDSAMYLCASSLGGGYNEQFFGPGTRLTVL.

Remarks on this clone: Other DNA sequences within the sample encode an identical CDR3. The chain links TRBV27 to TRBJ2-7; no clear D. This CDR3 is built from 11 residues. Trimming stripped 5 bases from V and 5 bases from J, with 7 bases between. CDR1 MNHEY and CDR2 SMNVEV come from the germline V gene (reference sequence). CDR3: CASSARDEQYF. The CDR3 DNA is TGTGCCAGCAGTGCACGGGACGAGCAGTACTTC.